The TCR beta chain under discussion was sequenced for a study of control samples from healthy donors and cancer patients. The CDR3 covers 15 residues. The V gene lost 3 bases and the J gene lost 3 bases, with 14 bases spanning the gap. Germline CDR1 and CDR2: SGHVS and FNYEAQ. The protocol was immunoSEQ multiplex PCR, while the TCRdb copy is restricted to in-frame clones and leaves out a portion. The sample carries 77,000 or so clones, 90% to 95% recorded once. This receptor was obtained from a man aged 25 to 45 in good health. This chain links TRBV7-6 with TRBJ2-5; the D call may be TRBD1 or TRBD2 (7 bases each). Sequenced sample: blood. CDR3 bases: TGTGCCAGCAGCTTGGGGGGGACAGATAAAGAGACCCAGTACTTC. Residues: CASSLGGTDKETQYF.